This T cell receptor beta chain was sequenced for a study of T cell repertoires in cytomegalovirus infection. The wider study: Both CMV infection and a matching HLA type were indicated by public TCR beta signatures. Notes on the study in general: HLA-C-restricted, CMV-specific TCR beta clonotypes were dominant ex vivo.

Germline V gene lookup returns CDR1 MDHEN and CDR2 SYDVKM. The CDR3 is 15 amino acids. The germline V and J ends were trimmed by 6 bases and 0 bases, with 14 bases remaining between them. There are many counts of this clonotype. Its target is not known. MiXCR, applied by TCRdb to the reads, yields one record per CDR3 protein. The repertoire holds 480,000 or so distinct CDR3 sequences, with approximately 11% as singletons. The rearrangement uses TRBV28 and TRBJ1-1; tentative D call: TRBD1 (5 bases). Sequenced: PBMCs. The origin of this receptor is a human donor in good health (CMV status not recorded). Some clones in this sample may be carry-over from other donors' samples. CDR3 loop: CASRDQGTMNTEAFF. CDR3 nucleotides: TGTGCCAGCAGGGACCAAGGGACGATGAACACTGAAGCTTTCTTT.